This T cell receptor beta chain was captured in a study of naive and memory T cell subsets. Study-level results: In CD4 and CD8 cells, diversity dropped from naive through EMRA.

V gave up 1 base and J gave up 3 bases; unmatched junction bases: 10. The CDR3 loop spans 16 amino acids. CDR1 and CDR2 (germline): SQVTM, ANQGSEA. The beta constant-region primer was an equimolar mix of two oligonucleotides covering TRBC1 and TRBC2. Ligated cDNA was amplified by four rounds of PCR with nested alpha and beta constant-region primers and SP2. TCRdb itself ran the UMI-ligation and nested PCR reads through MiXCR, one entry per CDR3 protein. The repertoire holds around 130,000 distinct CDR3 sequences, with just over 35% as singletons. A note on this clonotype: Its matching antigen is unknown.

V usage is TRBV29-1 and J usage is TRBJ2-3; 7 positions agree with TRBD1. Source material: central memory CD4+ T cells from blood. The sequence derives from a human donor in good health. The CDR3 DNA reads TGCAGCGTTGAAGGTTCACAGGGGATCCCAACAGATACGCAGTATTTT. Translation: CSVEGSQGIPTDTQYF.